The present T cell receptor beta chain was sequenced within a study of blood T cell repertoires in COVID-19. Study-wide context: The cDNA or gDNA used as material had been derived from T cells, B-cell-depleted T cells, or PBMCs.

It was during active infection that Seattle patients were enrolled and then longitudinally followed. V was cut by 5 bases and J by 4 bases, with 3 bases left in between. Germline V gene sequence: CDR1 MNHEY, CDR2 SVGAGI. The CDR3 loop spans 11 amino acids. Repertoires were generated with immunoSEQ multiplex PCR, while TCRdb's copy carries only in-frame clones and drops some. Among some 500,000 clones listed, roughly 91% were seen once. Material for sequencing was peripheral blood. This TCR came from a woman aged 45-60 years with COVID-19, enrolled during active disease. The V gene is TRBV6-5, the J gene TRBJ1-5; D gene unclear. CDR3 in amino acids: CASSPNQPQHF. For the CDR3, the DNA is TGTGCCAGCAGTCCGAATCAGCCCCAGCATTTT.